This entry lists 15 T cell receptor beta chains sequenced from one sample in a study of blood T cell repertoires in COVID-19. Using immunoSEQ multiplex PCR, the repertoire was profiled, and TCRdb retains in-frame clones only, with some absent. The top ten clones hold 10% to 13% of a sample with over 200,000 clones, about 90% of them seen once. Source material: PBMCs or T cells enriched from blood (not recorded which). The receptor set was obtained from a man aged 25-45 years who had recovered from COVID-19.

The rearrangement links TRBV5-5 to TRBJ1-4, with D unclear. V gave up 4 bases and J gave up 7 bases, with 5 bases separating them. The V gene's germline CDR1 is SGHKS and CDR2 YYEKEE (reference sequence). This CDR3 is built from 11 residues. For the CDR3, the DNA is TGTGCCAGCAGCGCTAGTGAAAAACTGTTTTTT. This encodes CASSASEKLFF.

This clone was detected only once. The V and J genes are TRBV19 and TRBJ2-1, with 8 bases lining up with TRBD2. The CDR3 runs to 15 residues. The V segment lost 8 bases and the J segment 4 bases; nucleotides outside the gene matches: 10. From germline, CDR1 is LNHDA and CDR2 SQIVND (reference sequence). The CDR3 DNA sequence: TGTGCCAGTCAGTCTTTGGCGGGAGGTTACAATGAGCAGTTCTTC. Its translation: CASQSLAGGYNEQFF.

CDR3 coding DNA: TGTGCCACCAGCAGAGAGGGAGCTTCCCAAGAGACCCAGTACTTC. As protein: CATSREGASQETQYF. The gene calls are TRBV15 and TRBJ2-5; D may be TRBD2 (5 bases). V was shortened by 0 bases and J by 1 base, with 9 bases between the two germline ends. This CDR3 is built from 15 residues. Germline CDR1 reads LNHNV; CDR2 reads YYDKDF (reference sequence).

This chain links TRBV4-2 with TRBJ2-5; D remains ambiguous. V lost 0 bases and J lost 4, with 9 bases in between. The CDR3 is 14 amino acids. CDR1 LGHNA and CDR2 YNFKEQ come from the germline V gene. CDR3 DNA sequence: TGTGCCAGCAGCCAAGAAGTTTCAGGAGAGACCCAGTACTTC. Residues: CASSQEVSGETQYF.

The chain links TRBV6-5 to TRBJ2-7; 7 nucleotides agree with TRBD1. The V gene's germline CDR1 is MNHEY and CDR2 SVGAGI. With 4 bases clipped from V and 4 bases from J, the junction kept 4 bases outside the gene matches. The CDR3 is made up of 13 amino acids. Here the CDR3 reads CASSSYRGYEQYF. The CDR3 DNA sequence: TGTGCCAGCAGTTCATACAGGGGTTACGAGCAGTACTTC.

V gene TRBV28 combines with J gene TRBJ1-3, with a weak D call TRBD1 (6 bases). Germline CDR1 is MDHEN and CDR2 is SYDVKM. There are 16 residues in the CDR3. The ends were cut back, 4 bases at V and 4 bases at J, with 17 bases in the middle. CDR3 coding DNA: TGTGCCAGCAGTTGGGTCAGGAGGGGGGGCGGAAACACCATATATTTT. This gives the protein CASSWVRRGGGNTIYF.

The gene calls are TRBV7-8 and TRBJ1-2; D remains ambiguous. The CDR3 sequence is 15 residues long. The ends were cut back, 2 bases at V and 2 bases at J, with 12 bases in the middle. CDR1 is SGHVS and CDR2 is FQNEAQ in the germline V gene. The CDR3 nucleotides read TGTGCCAGCAGCTTAACCCCGGGTCTGAACTATGGCTACACCTTC. Translating gives CASSLTPGLNYGYTF.

This chain uses TRBV2 with TRBJ2-4; perhaps TRBD1 as D (5 bases). V was pared by 6 bases and J by 11 bases, with 20 bases between. The length of the CDR3 is 14 residues. CDR1 and CDR2 (germline): SNHLY, FYNNEI. The CDR3 coding sequence is TGTGCCAGCAGAAAGACAGCGCTTCAAACCCTTCAGTACTTC. Its protein product is CASRKTALQTLQYF.

The chain carries TRBV18 and TRBJ1-1, with TRBD1 as a possible D gene (5 bases). Trimming took 3 bases from V and 6 from J, leaving 14 bases between them. The CDR3 is 14 amino acids. The germline gives CDR1 KGHSH, CDR2 LQKENI. CDR3 amino acids: CASSPLGGRAEAFF. CDR3 coding DNA: TGTGCCAGCTCACCTCTCGGGGGTCGGGCTGAAGCTTTCTTT.

The CDR3 DNA is TGCGCCAGCAGCCAAGATCTCTTACGGTGGGACAGGGTTCGGAGCTACACCTTC. Protein sequence: CASSQDLLRWDRVRSYTF. This chain joins TRBV4-3 and TRBJ1-2, with 9 bases lining up with TRBD1. J lost 9 bases, V lost 0 bases, and 17 bases had no gene match. This CDR3 region has 18 residues. CDR1 and CDR2 (germline): LGHNA, YSLEER.

The chain employs TRBV19 and TRBJ1-1; TRBD1 is a possible D gene (6 bases). Germline assignment: CDR1 LNHDA and CDR2 SQIVND (reference sequence). This CDR3 has 20 residues. V shed 6 bases and J shed 2 bases, with 31 bases lying between them. The CDR3 loop is CASRMRLEVGSRGRNTEAFF. CDR3 sequence (DNA): TGTGCCAGTAGGATGAGACTCGAGGTAGGGTCTAGGGGGAGAAACACTGAAGCTTTCTTT.

This chain connects TRBV4-1 to TRBJ2-2; no firm D call. Trimming removed 5 bases from V and 9 bases from J, with 13 bases in between. The CDR3 extends over 13 amino acids. CDR1 is MGHRA and CDR2 is YSYEKL in the germline V gene. CDR3 loop: CASSTEPNRELFF. The CDR3 DNA reads as TGCGCCAGCAGCACTGAGCCGAACCGGGAGCTGTTTTTT.

This clone was detected only once. The rearrangement uses TRBV5-5 and TRBJ1-1; 9 nucleotides align to TRBD1. The germline V gene encodes CDR1 SGHKS and CDR2 YYEKEE (reference sequence). V was pared by 4 bases and J by 4 bases, with 8 bases of the junction left unmatched. There are 15 residues in the CDR3. CDR3 residues: CASSQYLTGGTEAFF. In DNA form, the CDR3 reads TGTGCCAGCAGCCAATATTTGACAGGGGGCACTGAAGCTTTCTTT.

V gene TRBV4-1 combines with J gene TRBJ1-1; 7 bases align to TRBD1. CDR3 size: 14 residues. Per germline, CDR1 MGHRA and CDR2 YSYEKL. V was pared by 2 bases and J by 3 bases, with 3 bases of the junction left unmatched. The CDR3 DNA follows: TGCGCCAGCAGCCAACGACAGGGATACACTGAAGCTTTCTTT. Protein: CASSQRQGYTEAFF.

The chain couples TRBV9 to TRBJ2-1; 7 positions match TRBD1. The germline gives CDR1 SGDLS, CDR2 YYNGEE. The J segment lost 9 bases and the V segment lost 3 bases, leaving 15 bases of the junction unmatched. CDR3 size: 16 residues. CDR3 nucleotides: TGTGCCAGCAGCGCCCCGCGGACAGGCGGAAGGGGTGAGCAGTTCTTC. Amino acids: CASSAPRTGGRGEQFF.